This TCR beta chain stems from a study of T cells in narcolepsy. Points from the study as a whole: Blood of same and different patients, but not healthy controls, reportedly held recurring autoreactive clonotypes. Some memory CD4+ repertoires had no autoreactive clone sequences.

The table came from immunoSEQ multiplex PCR; TCRdb's copy has only in-frame clones and leaves some out. The sample gives more than 9,500 clones, about 93% of which show up once; about 1.1% is in the top ten. The V gene's germline CDR1 is MNHNS and CDR2 SASEGT. V shed 7 bases, J shed 13 bases, and the junction held 14 bases outside the gene matches. The CDR3 runs to 15 residues. This clone was seen only once. Its antigen is not known. The sample was CD45RA- memory CD4+ T cells from PBMCs. The rearrangement uses TRBV6-1 and TRBJ2-1, with 12 positions matching TRBD2. This clonotype was obtained from a human donor with narcolepsy. Here the CDR3 DNA reads TGTGCCAGCACCCAAGGACTAGCGGGGAGTAAGCAACAGTTCTTC. It yields the protein CASTQGLAGSKQQFF.